Listed here are 7 T cell receptor beta chains from one sample, sequenced in a study of neurological immune-mediated disorders (dated by TCRdb to about 2019). Library construction relied on 5' RACE. Reads for this sample came from an Illumina HiSeq 2500. Using fastp at Q25 and MiXCR, TCRdb reprocessed the public reads and kept productive beta chains. Duplicate CDR3 protein sequences are folded into a single record with the most common DNA and genes. Present in this sample are tens of thousands of distinct CDR3 sequences, about 13% of which were seen just once. Of the sample, about an eighth falls within the top ten clones. The specimen was PBMCs. The receptors come from a woman in her sixties with HTLV-1-associated myelopathy (HAM/TSP).

This clonotype was found a few times. The chain combines TRBV20-1 with TRBJ1-2, with D possibly TRBD1 on 6 matching bases. The CDR3 has 11 residues. Germline lookup yields CDR1 DFQATT and CDR2 SNEGSKA (reference sequence). The ends were cut back, 5 bases at V and 2 bases at J, with 6 bases in the middle. DNA for the CDR3: TGCAGTGCTGGGACAAACTATGGCTACACCTTC. Residues: CSAGTNYGYTF.

Concerning this clonotype: One junction end disagrees with the germline gene, perhaps due to a read error. The chain recombines TRBV2 with TRBJ1-2; D is perhaps TRBD1 (5 bases). The CDR3 runs to 13 residues. Germline V gives CDR1 SNHLY, CDR2 FYNNEI. The CDR3 protein is CASTIGTLGGSTF. For the CDR3, the DNA is TGTGCCAGCACTATTGGGACCCTTGGTGGCTCCACCTTC.

This clonotype was observed at least ten times. The gene calls are TRBV7-9 and TRBJ1-1, with D possibly TRBD1 on 6 matching bases. Looked up from germline, CDR1 is SEHNR and CDR2 is FQNEAQ (reference sequence). The CDR3 covers 13 residues. The V end was cut by 7 bases, the J end by 3 bases, with 12 bases between. Here the CDR3 DNA reads TGTGCCAGCATCCCTAACAGGGACACTGAAGCTTTCTTT. Translated, it gives CASIPNRDTEAFF.

This clonotype has at least ten counts. The chain carries TRBV5-4 and TRBJ1-2, with TRBD1 matching 10 bases. Unmatched junction bases numbered 7, after V lost 4 bases and J lost 4 bases. From germline, CDR1 is SGHNT and CDR2 YYREEE (reference sequence). This CDR3 has 15 amino acids. The DNA of the CDR3 is TGTGCCAGCAGCCCCGACAGGGGGCGAAGCTATGGCTACACCTTC. This gives the protein CASSPDRGRSYGYTF.

There are many counts of this clonotype. The rearrangement uses TRBV11-3 and TRBJ2-1; D perhaps matches TRBD2 (5 bases). V was shortened by 1 base and J by 4 bases, with 11 bases between the two germline ends. Per germline, CDR1 SGHNT and CDR2 YENEEA. This CDR3 is 15 amino acids long. The CDR3 sequence is CASSLGVGAYNEQFF. CDR3 coding DNA: TGTGCCAGCAGCTTAGGGGTGGGAGCTTACAATGAGCAGTTCTTC.

Turning to this clonotype: This sequence may be a read error, since a much larger clone differs from it by one base. The chain carries TRBV18 and TRBJ2-1, with unresolved D. The CDR3 consists of 13 residues. The V gene lost 5 bases and the J gene lost 7 bases, with 12 bases spanning the gap. Germline V gene lookup returns CDR1 KGHSH and CDR2 LQKENI. CDR3 amino acids: CASSSLPVNEQFF. The CDR3 DNA follows: TGTGCCAGCTCATCCTTACCCGTGAATGAGCAGTTCTTC.

This clonotype was observed at least ten times. The chain employs TRBV20-1 and TRBJ2-7; D assignment may be TRBD1 or TRBD2 (6 bases each). Germline V gives CDR1 DFQATT, CDR2 SNEGSKA (reference sequence). The CDR3 extends over 13 amino acids. V was pared by 5 bases and J by 6 bases, with 17 bases between. CDR3 DNA sequence: TGCAGTGCTCTGCCGGGGGCCCGGGGCGAGCAGTACTTC. Protein sequence: CSALPGARGEQYF.